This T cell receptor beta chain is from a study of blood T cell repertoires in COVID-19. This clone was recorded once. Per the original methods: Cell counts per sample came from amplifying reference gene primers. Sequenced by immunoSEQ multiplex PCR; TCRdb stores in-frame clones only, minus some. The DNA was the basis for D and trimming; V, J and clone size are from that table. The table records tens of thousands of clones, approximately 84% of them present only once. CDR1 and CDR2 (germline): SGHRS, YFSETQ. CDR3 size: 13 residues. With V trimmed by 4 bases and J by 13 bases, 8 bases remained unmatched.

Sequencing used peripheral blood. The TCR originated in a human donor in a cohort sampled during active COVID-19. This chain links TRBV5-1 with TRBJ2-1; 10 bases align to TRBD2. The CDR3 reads CASSIKREGDQFF. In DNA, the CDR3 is TGCGCCAGCAGCATCAAGCGGGAGGGGGACCAGTTCTTC.